Sequencing of this T cell receptor beta chain was carried out in a study of shared clonotypes between healthy human individuals. J gave up 7 bases and V 7 bases, and 11 bases lay outside the gene matches. This CDR3 has 14 residues. Germline values: CDR1 LGHNA, CDR2 YSLEER. CD45RO-negative, CCR7-selected cells formed the naive CD8 fraction, which excluded terminally differentiated effector memory CD45RA+ cells. Libraries were prepared by immunoSEQ multiplex PCR; TCRdb keeps only in-frame clonotypes and omits some of them. The repertoire has around 2,000,000 clones, around 96% of them found once; the top ten carry approximately 1.2%.

The sequenced sample consisted of naive CD8+ T cells sorted from blood. V is TRBV4-3 and J is TRBJ1-2, with 8 bases aligning to TRBD1. The receptor comes from a man between 18 and 35 years old in good health. The CDR3: CASTPGQGAVGYTF. DNA for the CDR3: TGCGCCAGCACCCCCGGGCAGGGGGCGGTTGGCTACACCTTC.